This paragraph covers one T cell receptor beta chain sequence. The antigen remains unidentified. This record comes from a study of T cells expressing NK-cell markers. Across the study: Source material for TCR beta repertoires consisted of sorted CD3+CD56+NKG2C+, CD3+CD56+NKG2C- and CD3+CD56-NKG2C+ T cells.

Overall study results and limits: These clonotypes, the leaders elsewhere, also led the CD3+CD56-NKG2C+ fraction in a handful of donors.

TCRdb reprocessed the 5' RACE reads; each CDR3 protein has one entry and no DNA is given. This sample's table reports 150,000 to 180,000 distinct CDR3 sequences. Per germline, CDR1 SGHRS and CDR2 YFSETQ. The CDR3 spans 17 residues. The sequencing sample was made of blood T cells: a sorted CD56 or NKG2C T cell subset, CD4+ or CD8+ T cells, or bulk PBMC T cells (not recorded which). This clonotype was obtained from a woman in her forties or fifties in good health. V gene TRBV5-1 combines with J gene TRBJ1-5; TCRdb calls TRBD1, which cannot be checked without DNA. CDR3 sequence: CASSWTAIYDSNQPQHF.